The sequence of this TCR beta chain was determined in a study of blood T cell repertoires in COVID-19. Whole-study context: The analysed material was cDNA or gDNA that came from T cells, B-cell-depleted T cells, or PBMCs.

This clone has just a few counts. Other DNA sequences within the sample encode an identical CDR3. Participants spanned ages about 18 to 89 years and resided in about two dozen US areas. Profiling relied on immunoSEQ multiplex PCR, and the TCRdb table lists in-frame clones only, not all of them. The sample yields approximately 450,000 clones, around 91% seen once. This CDR3 has 11 residues. Between the trimmed V and J ends, which lost 5 bases and 6 bases, there was a span of 7 bases. The source is a man aged 25-45 years who had recovered from COVID-19. The chain recombines TRBV12-3 or TRBV12-4 with TRBJ1-1; a weak D match, TRBD1 (5 bases). Input material: PBMCs or T cells enriched from blood (not recorded which). The CDR3 here is CASSLGPEAFF. CDR3 DNA: TGTGCCAGCAGTCTGGGGCCTGAAGCTTTCTTT.